These 21 T cell receptor beta chains originate from one sample sequenced in a study of long-term antiretroviral therapy in people with HIV. Run at survey level, the immunoSEQ assay was version v3.0. Using immunoSEQ multiplex PCR, the repertoire was profiled, and TCRdb retains in-frame clones only, with some absent. The sample records tens of thousands of clones, around four fifths being singletons. Sample: unsorted PBMCs, taken 0.3 years after starting antiretroviral therapy. The receptors here all came from a man aged 18 to 35 with HIV.

This sequence joins TRBV7-6 and TRBJ1-1; D not certain. The germline CDR1 and CDR2 sequences are SGHVS and FNYEAQ. The CDR3 has 13 residues. V was shortened by 6 bases and J by 1 base, with 9 bases between the two germline ends. The CDR3 reads CASSVNGNTEAFF. DNA for the CDR3: TGTGCCAGCAGTGTAAACGGGAACACTGAAGCTTTCTTT.

This clone was recorded a few times. This rearrangement joins TRBV15 to TRBJ1-2, with D tentatively TRBD1 (6 bases). CDR1 is LNHNV, CDR2 YYDKDF, per germline (reference sequence). The CDR3 totals 13 residues. The V end was cut by 5 bases, the J end by 8 bases, with 15 bases between. Here the CDR3 reads CATSRDRLWGYTF. The DNA of the CDR3 is TGTGCCACCAGCCGCGACAGGCTCTGGGGCTACACCTTC. Combining the CDR3 with reference TRBV15 and TRBJ1-2 gives the whole variable domain DAMVIQNPRYQVTQFGKPVTLSCSQTLNHNVMYWYQQKSSQAPKLLFHYYDKDFNNEADTPDNFQSRRPNTSFCFLDIRSPGLGDTAMYLCATSRDRLWGYTFGSGTRLTVV.

Here the CDR3 DNA reads TGTGCCAGCAGCAGGGACAGGGGGACCCACGAGCAGTACTTC. This encodes CASSRDRGTHEQYF. The J gene is TRBJ2-7, the V gene TRBV7-9; 11 nucleotides match TRBD1. Losses at the gene ends were 5 bases for V and 5 bases for J; bases not matched to a gene: 5. Germline V gives CDR1 SEHNR, CDR2 FQNEAQ (reference sequence). The CDR3 extends over 14 amino acids.

This rearrangement joins TRBV5-1 to TRBJ2-3; D may correspond to TRBD1 or TRBD2 (5 bases each). Germline lookup yields CDR1 SGHRS and CDR2 YFSETQ. V lost 3 bases and J lost 0, with 8 bases in between. The CDR3 runs to 14 residues. CDR3 sequence: CASSSGPSTDTQYF. The CDR3, as DNA: TGCGCCAGCAGCTCGGGACCCAGCACAGATACGCAGTATTTT.

This clone was seen only a few times. The chain joins TRBV5-1 to TRBJ2-3; 7 nucleotides match TRBD1. With V trimmed by 3 bases and J by 6 bases, 4 bases remained unmatched. Germline CDR1 is SGHRS and CDR2 is YFSETQ. This CDR3 is 13 amino acids long. The CDR3 spells CASSWHRGDTQYF. The CDR3 DNA sequence: TGCGCCAGCAGCTGGCACAGGGGCGATACGCAGTATTTT.

The V call is TRBV7-9, the J call TRBJ1-1; 8 bases align to TRBD1. CDR1 and CDR2 (germline): SEHNR, FQNEAQ (reference sequence). This CDR3 comprises 14 residues. Trimming removed 5 bases from V and 1 base from J; junction bases left unmatched: 3. The CDR3 region is CASSGGQANTEAFF. For the CDR3, the DNA is TGTGCCAGCAGCGGGGGACAGGCGAACACTGAAGCTTTCTTT.

V usage is TRBV29-1 and J usage is TRBJ2-1; D is ambiguous. From germline, CDR1 is SQVTM and CDR2 ANQGSEA. The CDR3 is 15 residues long. Trimming removed 1 base at V and 2 bases at J, with 12 bases between. In DNA, the CDR3 is TGCAGCGTTGAAGGTCGAAGGGCGACCTACAATGAGCAGTTCTTC. This translates into CSVEGRRATYNEQFF.

This sequence joins TRBV29-1 and TRBJ2-7; weak D call: TRBD1 (5 bases). The CDR3 sequence is 15 residues long. Trimming stripped 1 base from V and 1 base from J, with 14 bases between. Germline V gives CDR1 SQVTM, CDR2 ANQGSEA. The CDR3 here is CSVEGWVRQSYEQYF. CDR3 sequence (DNA): TGCAGCGTTGAAGGGTGGGTTAGACAGTCCTACGAGCAGTACTTC.

A few counts support this clone. The chain is built from TRBV5-4 and TRBJ2-2, with TRBD2 as a possible D gene (5 bases). CDR3 size: 16 residues. The V and J ends lost 6 bases and 6 bases respectively, with 21 bases between them. Germline V gives CDR1 SGHNT, CDR2 YYREEE (reference sequence). CDR3 coding DNA: TGTGCCAGCACAAATGGGGAGAGAGTAGACTCCGGGGAGCTGTTTTTT. Translation gives CASTNGERVDSGELFF.

For the CDR3, the DNA is TGTGCCACCAGCAGAGATCCCGGTTACGAGCAGTACTTC. Protein: CATSRDPGYEQYF. J is TRBJ2-7 and V is TRBV15; the D is unclear. The V end lost 0 bases, the J end lost 4 bases, and 7 bases lay between the germline ends. The germline V gene has CDR1 LNHNV and CDR2 YYDKDF (reference sequence). The CDR3 is made up of 13 amino acids.

The chain joins TRBV2 to TRBJ1-2; D is perhaps TRBD1 (5 bases). Trimming removed 1 base at V and 6 bases at J, with 21 bases between. Looked up from germline, CDR1 is SNHLY and CDR2 is FYNNEI. This CDR3 contains 17 residues. The CDR3 coding sequence is TGTGCCAGCAGTGAAGGGCCAAAGTCGCAGGGTGACGATGGCTACACCTTC. This translates into CASSEGPKSQGDDGYTF.

The CDR3 spells CASSFGQGAGQPQHF. The CDR3 DNA reads as TGTGCCAGCAGCTTCGGGCAGGGGGCTGGGCAGCCCCAGCATTTT. The gene calls are TRBV5-8 and TRBJ1-5; 8 nucleotides align to TRBD1. CDR3 length equals 15 residues. Germline V gene lookup returns CDR1 SGHTS and CDR2 YDEGEE. V was clipped by 2 bases and J by 7 bases; unmatched bases: 8.

This CDR3 is CASSETRGGPYNEQFF. In nucleotides, the CDR3 is TGCGCCAGCAGTGAGACTCGCGGGGGGCCCTACAATGAGCAGTTCTTC. The V and J genes are TRBV10-2 and TRBJ2-1; 8 positions match TRBD2. Germline CDR1 WSHSY, CDR2 SAAADI. This CDR3 has 16 amino acids. Trimming took 2 bases from V and 2 from J; bases not matched to a gene: 5.

This clone was counted once. The J gene is TRBJ2-1, the V gene TRBV29-1; TRBD2 agrees at 7 bases. CDR1 SQVTM and CDR2 ANQGSEA come from the germline V gene. V was pared by 2 bases and J by 2 bases, with 3 bases of the junction left unmatched. The CDR3 totals 14 residues. The CDR3 DNA reads TGCAGCGTTGAATCCAGCGGGACCTACAATGAGCAGTTCTTC. Translating it yields CSVESSGTYNEQFF.

A single count supports this clone. CDR3 region: CASSVVGAGWDEQFF. In DNA form, the CDR3 reads TGTGCCAGCAGCGTAGTAGGGGCAGGTTGGGATGAGCAGTTCTTC. The chain carries TRBV9 and TRBJ2-1; a possible D gene is TRBD1 (5 bases). The CDR3 is 15 residues long. Trimming removed 0 bases from V and 8 bases from J, with 15 bases in between. Germline V lookup: CDR1 SGDLS, CDR2 YYNGEE.

The chain is built from TRBV29-1 and TRBJ2-3; D may be TRBD1 (5 bases). Germline lookup yields CDR1 SQVTM and CDR2 ANQGSEA. The CDR3 is made up of 13 amino acids. Trimming stripped 7 bases from V and 2 bases from J, with 13 bases between. The CDR3 nucleotides are TGCAGCGACATAGGGGCGTTCACAGATACGCAGTATTTT. It yields the protein CSDIGAFTDTQYF.

The chain links TRBV4-2 to TRBJ2-7, with TRBD2 identical over 10 bases. Germline loops: CDR1 LGHNA, CDR2 YNFKEQ. The CDR3 extends over 16 amino acids. V dropped 0 bases and J dropped 2; count of bases not matched to a gene: 4. The CDR3 coding sequence is TGTGCCAGCAGCCAAGAGGTAGCGGGGGGTGCCTACGAGCAGTACTTC. Amino acid sequence: CASSQEVAGGAYEQYF.

V gene TRBV7-6 combines with J gene TRBJ2-7; D is possibly TRBD1 or TRBD2 (6 bases each). Germline V lookup: CDR1 SGHVS, CDR2 FNYEAQ. The CDR3 has 14 amino acids. Trimming pared 0 bases from V and 3 bases from J, leaving 9 bases between. The CDR3: CASSLAEGGYEQYF. DNA for the CDR3: TGTGCCAGCAGCTTAGCGGAGGGGGGCTACGAGCAGTACTTC.

The chain is built from TRBV25-1 and TRBJ1-2; D is unclear. Per the germline V gene, CDR1 is MGHDK and CDR2 is SYGVNS. V was trimmed by 1 base and J by 3 bases, leaving 15 bases between them. This CDR3 is built from 16 residues. This CDR3 reads CASSESGAGTYYGYTF. CDR3 nucleotide sequence: TGTGCCAGCAGTGAATCCGGTGCAGGTACCTACTATGGCTACACCTTC.

This clone was observed a single time. The chain combines TRBV28 with TRBJ1-1, with 9 bases fitting TRBD1. V trimming: 5 bases; J trimming: 6 bases; junction bases outside the gene matches: 10. The length of the CDR3 is 15 residues. Germline CDR1 MDHEN, CDR2 SYDVKM. CDR3 amino acids: CASSPLGQGLAEAFF. The CDR3 nucleotides are TGTGCCAGCAGTCCCCTGGGACAGGGCTTGGCTGAAGCTTTCTTT.

The rearrangement joins TRBV27 to TRBJ2-7, with 14 bases matching TRBD2. The germline CDR1 and CDR2 sequences are MNHEY and SMNVEV (reference sequence). This CDR3 spans 19 amino acids. V was clipped by 5 bases and J by 6 bases; unmatched bases: 18. The CDR3 loop is CASSTPDRGLAGEIPEQYF. In DNA form, the CDR3 reads TGTGCCAGCAGTACCCCGGACAGGGGACTAGCGGGAGAAATTCCCGAGCAGTACTTC.